This T cell receptor beta chain was captured by sequencing in a study of T cells in Graves' hyperthyroidism and ophthalmopathy. Looking at the study overall: Peripheral blood specimens were obtained at initial diagnosis, prior to any treatment.

This clonotype was seen repeatedly, ten times or more. Antigen unknown. Study conclusions and caveats: The authors' 13 V-J model separated ophthalmopathy from stable hyperthyroidism. Also found in blood were most expanded thyroid clonotypes above 0.001.

Hyperthyroidism of Graves' type that showed no ophthalmopathy progression within 18 months was stable. The CDR3 contains 15 residues. The germline CDR1 and CDR2 sequences are MNHEY and SMNVEV (reference sequence). V shed 8 bases and J 6 bases; nucleotides not matched to a gene: 12. Researchers took RNA transcripts and amplified the TCR beta CDR3 regions from them. HTBI primers were the set used in a first-round RT-PCR of the TCR CDR3. Each CDR3 protein is one row after TCRdb ran MiXCR on the multiplex PCR reads. The repertoire holds around 400,000 distinct CDR3 sequences, about 13% seen once, with 9.2% in the top ten.

V gene TRBV27 combines with J gene TRBJ1-5, with 8 bases that match TRBD1. The material sequenced was blood. The sequence was obtained from a woman between 18 and 29 years old with Graves' hyperthyroidism. Here the CDR3 DNA reads TGTGCCAGCTCCGACAGGGGCTCCCGGGGTCAGCCCCAGCATTTT. Its translation: CASSDRGSRGQPQHF.